The 9 T cell receptor beta chains below all came from one sample that was sequenced in a study of T cells in Graves' hyperthyroidism and ophthalmopathy. Amplified regions were TCR beta CDR3 sequences from RNA transcripts. HTBI primers were the set used in a first-round RT-PCR of the TCR CDR3. MiXCR, applied by TCRdb to the multiplex PCR reads, yields one record per CDR3 protein. Of tens of thousands of distinct CDR3 sequences listed, over 40% were seen once; the top ten hold about a tenth. Sequencing was carried out using blood. Receptors were obtained from a woman aged 45 to 65 with Graves' ophthalmopathy.

At least ten counts were recorded for this clonotype. This chain connects TRBV19 to TRBJ2-7, with D perhaps matching TRBD2 (5 bases). Germline CDR1 reads LNHDA; CDR2 reads SQIVND (reference sequence). This CDR3 is 13 amino acids long. V was pared by 1 base and J by 3 bases, with 7 bases between. The CDR3 here is CASSIAAGYEQYF. DNA for the CDR3: TGTGCCAGTAGTATAGCCGCGGGCTACGAGCAGTACTTC.

At least ten counts were recorded for this clonotype. This chain uses TRBV6-1 with TRBJ1-5; D gene uncertain. Trimming took 6 bases from V and 1 from J, leaving 7 bases between them. Germline CDR1 and CDR2: MNHNS and SASEGT. The CDR3 totals 13 residues. CDR3 bases: TGTGCCAGCAGCCAAGGAAGCAATCAGCCCCAGCATTTT. This sequence encodes CASSQGSNQPQHF.

This clonotype was detected many times. CDR3 in amino acids: CASSERGAYEQYF. The DNA of the CDR3 is TGTGCCAGCAGCGAGCGGGGGGCCTACGAGCAGTACTTC. The rearrangement joins TRBV7-3 to TRBJ2-7, with 9 bases matching TRBD2. Trimming cost V 5 bases and J 2 bases; bases outside gene matches: 1. This CDR3 has 13 residues. Germline V gene sequence: CDR1 SGHTA, CDR2 FQGTGA. Full variable domain (missing parts from reference TRBV7-3 and TRBJ2-7): GAGVSQTPSNKVTEKGKYVELRCDPISGHTALYWYRQSLGQGPEFLIYFQGTGAADDSGLPNDRFFAVRPEGSVSTLKIQRTERGDSAVYLCASSERGAYEQYFGPGTRLTVT.

The chain carries TRBV20-1 and TRBJ2-7, with D unclear. This CDR3 has 15 residues. V was pared by 3 bases and J by 0 bases, with 15 bases between. Germline lookup yields CDR1 DFQATT and CDR2 SNEGSKA (reference sequence). The CDR3 protein is CSASPPGASSYEQYF. The CDR3 nucleotides are TGCAGTGCTAGTCCCCCAGGCGCAAGCTCCTACGAGCAGTACTTC.

CDR3 nucleotide sequence: TGTGCCAGTTCCCGGACAGGGGGTATAGGCTACACCTTC. This encodes CASSRTGGIGYTF. The genes are TRBV19 and TRBJ1-2, with 10 bases that match TRBD1. Germline trimming cut 8 bases from V and 8 bases from J; bases unmatched to any gene: 8. This CDR3 region has 13 residues. Germline V CDR1 and CDR2: LNHDA, SQIVND (reference sequence). Looking up the rest from reference TRBV19 and TRBJ1-2 gives the full variable domain: DGGITQSPKYLFRKEGQNVTLSCEQNLNHDAMYWYRQDPGQGLRLIYYSQIVNDFQKGDIAEGYSVSREKKESFPLTVTSAQKNPTAFYLCASSRTGGIGYTFGSGTRLTVV.

Worth noting for this clonotype: A much larger clone is a single base away; this may be a read error. This likely comes from a read error, as the CDR3 has no conserved phenylalanine or tryptophan at its end. The rearrangement links TRBV6-1 to TRBJ2-7, with TRBD1 matching over 8 bases. The CDR3 totals 15 residues. Germline V gene sequence: CDR1 MNHNS, CDR2 SASEGT. V lost 5 bases to trimming and J lost 2 bases; unmatched junction nucleotides: 8. CDR3 DNA: TGTGCCAGCAGTCTGGGGACAGGACTTACCTACGAGCAGTACCTC. Amino acids: CASSLGTGLTYEQYL.

The chain is built from TRBV4-2 and TRBJ2-3; D ambiguous. V was pared by 5 bases and J by 7 bases, with 16 bases between. The germline CDR1 and CDR2 sequences are LGHNA and YNFKEQ. CDR3 length: 14 residues. The CDR3 loop is CASSLVGSSNTQYF. In DNA form, the CDR3 reads TGTGCCAGCAGCTTAGTGGGAAGCAGTAATACGCAGTATTTT.

The V and J genes are TRBV7-2 and TRBJ2-5; 14 bases align to TRBD2. There are 14 residues in the CDR3. CDR1 is SGHTA and CDR2 is FQGNSA in the germline V gene. Unmatched junction bases numbered 1, after V lost 6 bases and J lost 4 bases. CDR3 coding DNA: TGTGCCAGCAGGGGGACTAGCGGGGGAGAGACCCAGTACTTC. It codes for CASRGTSGGETQYF.

This chain uses TRBV24-1 with TRBJ1-5, with no clear D. The CDR3 contains 14 residues. Germline CDR1 and CDR2: KGHDR and SFDVKD. Trimming shortened V by 6 bases and J by 7 bases, and 15 bases separated the two germline ends. The CDR3 reads CATSREGGEQPQHF. The CDR3 bases are TGTGCCACCAGTCGGGAGGGCGGCGAGCAGCCCCAGCATTTT.